Below, one T cell receptor beta chain is given with its context. It has no known antigen specificity. No base quality information exists; no much larger clone differs at one position. V sheds 0 bases and J sheds 4 bases, leaving 15 bases between their ends. From the cysteine up to the phenylalanine, the CDR3 has a length of 16 residues. Only the CDR3 part of the read is kept: 48 bases, read in frame from the first base. Taken from the germline V gene, the CDR1 and CDR2 loops are SGHDT and YYEEEE. The donors were healthy, HIV-negative adults who had no recently reported acute infections or vaccinations. Only Caucasian adults living in Nashville, Tennessee, USA were represented among the donors. The CD8 memory samples were a combination of magnetically selected CD45RO+ cells and CCR7-negative CD45RA+ effector memory (TemRA) cells. After blood collection by leukapheresis, PBMCs were isolated using Ficoll-Histopaque density gradient centrifugation and then cryopreserved in the vapor phase of liquid nitrogen. Analytical flow cytometry was used to check the purity and quantity of every magnetically sorted T cell population. Genomic DNA was isolated from each sorted fraction and quantified by UV absorbance on a Nanodrop 2000c.

The data derive from a study of shared clonotypes between healthy human individuals (dated by TCRdb to the early 2020s). At the level of the whole study: A few men and two women, aged 18 to 49 years, made up the cohort. For each donor, CD4 naive and CD4 memory were each run on three plates, CD8 naive on two plates, and CD8 memory on one plate. The study deeply sequenced blood TCR repertoires of five healthy adults to estimate repertoire size and the extent of clonotype sharing between individuals. To increase sequencing depth and limit assay-specific biases, different laboratories used diverse techniques to prepare libraries and sequence TCR repertoires. Each donor's leukapheresis produced roughly between roughly 0.85 and 9.5 billion PBMCs.

Overall results and qualifications from the work: Clonotypes shared by all four sorted-subset donors showed higher generation probabilities than non-shared clonotypes. Even with the large sequencing depth, rarefaction of the sorted-subset datasets indicated that sequencing was incomplete. Because the study included a small number of donors, the genetic and exposure-history diversity represented was limited. Naive subsets generally had larger estimated clonotype richness than memory subsets. Across four donors, around 5% of naive CD4, around 3.5% of naive CD8, around 2.5% of memory CD4, and about 0.44% of memory CD8 clonotypes were shared. Sampling was restricted to blood, and TCR repertoires in tissue are likely to differ from TCR repertoires in blood. Based on pairwise subsampling, the degree of clonotype sharing among donors was expected to be affected by sequencing depth.

Using the deep immunoSEQ assay, TCR CDR3 regions were amplified from genomic DNA by multiplex PCR. Extracted genomic DNA from each cell subset was distributed evenly across all wells of several immunoSEQ 96-well plates, and each plate was treated as a replicate. For sorted subsets, about 200 ng genomic DNA, equal to about 30,000 T cell genomes, was loaded into each replicate PCR. Purified libraries were quantified with a Qubit 3.0 fluorometer, sized on a Bioanalyzer 2100, and re-quantified with the KAPA Library Quantification kit. Every immunoSEQ 96-well plate was sequenced on a dedicated single-read 150-cycle Illumina NextSeq 550 flow cell. The authors' analysis ran thus. The immunoSEQ output contained only junctional sequences without quality scores, so filtering could not match that applied to full-length reads. Sequences were annotated with PyIR, a Python wrapper for IgBLAST v1.9, and V/J genes and CDR3 were assigned using IMGT germline references. Reads with weak V/J assignments (E-value above 1e-6), missing CDR3, stop codons, out-of-frame junctions, or ambiguous translated residues were removed. A V3J clonotype was defined by an identical inferred V gene, J gene, and CDR3 amino acid sequence. Percentage overlap between repertoires was calculated by dividing the number of shared unique clonotypes by the size of the smaller repertoire. Repertoire richness was assessed with RTK rarefaction, the Chao1 estimator, and Recon v2.1 estimates of unobserved clonotypes. For all TCRbeta clonotypes obtained by the gDNA method from a handful of donors, generation probabilities were computed with OLGA. The clones in this table, taken by TCRdb from immuneACCESS, are in-frame only. Not every clone is retained; where verified, under half of the shortfall comes from an unresolved V gene, and the cause of the rest is unknown. V and J calls and clone size are copied from that table; D and trimming were computed from the DNA. The sample records some 380,000 clones, around 96% of which are singletons. The top ten constitute approximately 0.32% of the sample.

The sequenced material came from memory CD8+ T cells sorted from blood. The sample's cell subset or site label, in plain terms: CD45RO+ cells pooled with CCR7-negative TemRA cells. The receptor was derived from a man aged 25-45 years in good health. Recombination joined TRBV5-6 with TRBJ2-3; the D gene cannot be resolved reliably. The sequenced DNA is TGTGCCAGCAGCTTGGCCAAGGGTAAGTGCGCAGATACGCAGTATTTT. Its amino acids are CASSLAKGKCADTQYF. With the rest looked up from the reference TRBV5-6 and TRBJ2-3 genes rather than sequenced, the full variable domain is DAGVTQSPTHLIKTRGQQVTLRCSPKSGHDTVSWYQQALGQGPQFIFQYYEEEERQRGNFPDRFSGHQFPNYSSELNVNALLLGDSALYLCASSLAKGKCADTQYFGPGTRLTVL.